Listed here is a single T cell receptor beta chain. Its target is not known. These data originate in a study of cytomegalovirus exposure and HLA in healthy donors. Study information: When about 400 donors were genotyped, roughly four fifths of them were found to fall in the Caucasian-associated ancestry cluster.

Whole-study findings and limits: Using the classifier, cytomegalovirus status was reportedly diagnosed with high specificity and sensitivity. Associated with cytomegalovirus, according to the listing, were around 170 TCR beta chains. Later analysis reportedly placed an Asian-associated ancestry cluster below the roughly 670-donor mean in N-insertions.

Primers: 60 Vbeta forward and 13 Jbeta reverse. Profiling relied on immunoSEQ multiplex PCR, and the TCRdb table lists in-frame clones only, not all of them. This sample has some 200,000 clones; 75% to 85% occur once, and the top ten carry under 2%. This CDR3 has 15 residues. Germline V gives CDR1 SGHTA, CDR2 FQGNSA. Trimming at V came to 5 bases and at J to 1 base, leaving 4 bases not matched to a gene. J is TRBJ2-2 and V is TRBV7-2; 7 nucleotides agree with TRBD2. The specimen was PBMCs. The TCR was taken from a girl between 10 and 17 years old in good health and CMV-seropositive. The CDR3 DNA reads TGTGCCAGCAGCCGACTAGCCAGGAACACCGGGGAGCTGTTTTTT. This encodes CASSRLARNTGELFF.